In its sample, the clone carrying this T cell receptor (beta chain) was seen many times. The antigen is undetermined. Germline is not matched at one junction end, which may reflect a read error. This specimen comes from a study of breast tumors, draining lymph nodes, adjacent tissues. Whole-study results and caveats: Tumors had less TCR diversity than lymph nodes, more than nontumor tissue.

Germline values: CDR1 DFQATT, CDR2 SNEGSKA (reference sequence). The CDR3 covers 15 residues. The lymph nodes were axillary draining lymph nodes from breast cancer patients. TCRdb re-called the multiplex PCR reads through MiXCR, storing one row per CDR3 protein. The sample yields some 110,000 distinct CDR3 sequences, approximately 28% seen once. The sample comprised axillary lymph node tissue. The origin of this receptor is a female donor with breast cancer. Some clones in this sample may be carry-over from other donors' samples. V is TRBV20-1 and J is TRBJ2-1; tentatively, D is TRBD1 (6 bases). The CDR3 loop reads CSTRTQGVLNNEQFF. In nucleotides, the CDR3 is TGCAGTACTAGGACACAGGGAGTCCTAAACAATGAGCAGTTCTTC.